This TCR beta chain was identified in a study of CD8+ T cells in alopecia areata (dated by TCRdb to 2017 to 2018). Regarding the complete study: The treated patients took part in an open-label pilot trial in which moderate-to-severe alopecia areata was treated with oral tofacitinib at 5 to 10 mg twice daily. In both human patients and the C3H/HeJ mouse model, the study applied high-throughput TCRbeta sequencing to look at T cell clonal expansion in alopecia areata. Clonality in the scalp was compared among normal scalp (n=4), patchy alopecia areata scalp (n=8), and alopecia totalis/universalis scalp (n=8). Amplification of TCRbeta CDR3 regions was done by immunoSEQ multiplex PCR using 35 Vbeta forward primers and 13 Jbeta reverse primers. Patients on tofacitinib were biopsied at baseline and after 4 and 24 weeks of treatment, and several of the patients also had a later scalp biopsy. Tofacitinib was given for 6 to 18 months, followed by 6 months of follow-up off drug to assess delayed response and recurrence. RNA was extracted with the PAXgene miRNA kit for fixed scalp, the miRNeasy kit for PBMCs, and the RNeasy kit for mouse skin. Human TCRbeta sequencing covered scalp tissue and sorted CD4+ and CD8+ peripheral blood T cells from patchy and totalis/universalis alopecia areata patients and healthy controls.

Receptor amplification or capture employed the immunoSEQ multiplex PCR assay. For TCR sequencing, RNA was extracted from every sample and reverse transcribed into cDNA to serve as template. SuperScript III was used to make first-strand cDNA, primed with a 2:1 mix of oligo-dT and random hexamers. Amplification bias was assessed with a synthetic immune receptor repertoire, and residual bias was removed computationally. Under the source paper's analysis protocol: Raw reads were preprocessed to remove errors, and CDR3 was defined according to IMGT conventions as the region from the conserved cysteine to phenylalanine. Clonality was calculated as 1 minus Shannon entropy normalized by log2 of the number of productive unique TCRs. Whether each scalp clone was CD4 or CD8 was inferred by checking scalp TCRbeta sequences against the CD4 and CD8 repertoires from sorted blood. What TCRdb holds here is the immuneACCESS table cut down to in-frame rearrangements. Part of the clones is not present; checked against another copy, under half of the missing clones reflect an unresolved V gene, and the others are unexplained. V and J calls and clone size are those listed in that table; D and trimming were worked out from the DNA. Present in this sample are 200,000 to 250,000 clones, 65% to 70% of which were seen just once. The ten most abundant clones make up around 1.2% of the sample.

Interpreted using the paper, the time point label stands for: baseline before oral tofacitinib. Peripheral blood and lesional scalp punch biopsies were obtained from patients with alopecia areata. After PBMCs were isolated by density centrifugation and stained for CD3, CD4 and CD8, a FACSAria was used to sort CD4+ and CD8+ T cells. The junction shows trimming of 4 bases on V and 1 base on J, plus 16 bases between the germline ends. Including the terminal cysteine and phenylalanine, the CDR3 comprises 17 residues. The only DNA kept is the CDR3, 51 bases in frame from the first base. Looking up the germline V gene yields CDR1 MGHRA and CDR2 YSYEKL. Findings and caveats that apply to the study as a whole: Shared TCR sequences between patients were less evident than in mice, which may be partly attributable to HLA diversity in the patient population. Compared with normal scalp, lesional scalp, particularly in alopecia totalis/universalis, had higher clonality and more expanded CD8+ clones, which suggests antigenic drive. Resident alphabeta T cells in normal human skin are also sequenced, complicating scalp TCR repertoire analysis, unlike mouse skin dominated by gammadelta T cells.

In the case of this clone: Its antigen is still unknown. No much larger clonotype is one base removed from it; base qualities were not supplied.

The sequence is built from TRBV4-1 and TRBJ2-2, with the D gene not clear enough to name. The TCR originated in a human donor with alopecia areata. The material was CD4+ T cells sorted from blood, obtained at week 0. The DNA reads as follows: TGCGCCAGCAGCCGCCGATTGGAACCCGAGAACACCGGGGAGCTGTTTTTT. It is translated as CASSRRLEPENTGELFF.